This section outlines one T cell receptor (beta chain) sequence together with its context. These data are taken from a study of blood T cell repertoires in COVID-19. About the research overall: Some COVID-19 samples were acute and others convalescent; all came from the United States, Italy and Spain. T cells, B-cell-depleted T cells, or PBMCs supplied cDNA or gDNA.

Original handling: By means of reference gene primer amplification, nucleated cell counts were estimated. Profiling relied on immunoSEQ multiplex PCR, and the TCRdb table lists in-frame clones only, not all of them. V and J calls and clone size are as listed in that table; D and trimming were resolved from the DNA. The sample includes about 42,000 clones, approximately 85% of them seen just once. This CDR3 comprises 15 residues. Trimming left V 6 bases short and J 7 bases short, with 18 bases between. Germline V gene sequence: CDR1 MDHEN, CDR2 SYDVKM. J is TRBJ1-4 and V is TRBV28; no firm D call. The sequencing sample was made of peripheral blood. The clonotype originates from a human donor in a cohort sampled during active COVID-19. This CDR3 is CASSPAGGRGEKLFF. The CDR3 region has the DNA TGTGCCAGCAGCCCGGCAGGAGGTCGGGGTGAAAAACTGTTTTTT.